Presented here are 18 T cell receptor beta chains from one specimen sequenced in a study of blood T cell repertoires in COVID-19. Sequenced by immunoSEQ multiplex PCR; TCRdb stores in-frame clones only, minus some. Among around 310,000 clones listed, more than 75% were seen once. Sequenced material: peripheral blood. These receptors originate from a woman between 50 and 59 years old with active or convalescent COVID-19.

The chain carries TRBV7-3 and TRBJ1-6; 7 nucleotides agree with TRBD1. With V trimmed by 5 bases and J by 7 bases, 8 bases remained unmatched. The CDR3 is 15 amino acids. From germline, CDR1 is SGHTA and CDR2 FQGTGA. CDR3 DNA sequence: TGTGCCAGCAGCCCGGGTGGGACAGCCAATTCACCCCTCCACTTT. This sequence encodes CASSPGGTANSPLHF.

V usage is TRBV2 and J usage is TRBJ1-5; 8 bases agree with TRBD1. Germline lookup yields CDR1 SNHLY and CDR2 FYNNEI. This CDR3 spans 15 amino acids. J was trimmed by 2 bases and V by 6 bases; bases with no gene match: 6. The CDR3 DNA reads TGTGCCAGCAGCCTGGACAGGGCCGGCAATCAGCCCCAGCATTTT. It codes for CASSLDRAGNQPQHF. Full variable domain (remainder filled in from reference TRBV2 and TRBJ1-5): EPEVTQTPSHQVTQMGQEVILRCVPISNHLYFYWYRQILGQKVEFLVSFYNNEISEKSEIFDDQFSVERPDGSNFTLKIRSTKLEDSAMYFCASSLDRAGNQPQHFGDGTRLSIL.

A single count supports this clone. The chain combines TRBV5-1 with TRBJ1-3; D might be TRBD1 (6 bases). The CDR3 consists of 17 residues. The V end lost 0 bases, the J end lost 0 bases, and 13 bases lay between the germline ends. CDR1 is SGHRS and CDR2 is YFSETQ in the germline V gene. The CDR3 DNA reads as TGCGCCAGCAGCTTGGCCCCCACGGACAGCTCTGGAAACACCATATATTTT. Protein: CASSLAPTDSSGNTIYF.

The rearrangement joins TRBV6-5 to TRBJ1-2; 12 bases map to TRBD1. Germline V gene data show CDR1 as MNHEY and CDR2 as SVGAGI. This CDR3 is built from 14 residues. V was pared by 7 bases and J by 7 bases, with 7 bases of the junction left unmatched. CDR3 DNA: TGTGCCAGCACTCCGGGACAGGGGGCTAGTGGCTACACCTTC. Amino acids: CASTPGQGASGYTF.

The chain carries TRBV4-1 and TRBJ2-5; 8 nucleotides agree with TRBD1. The CDR3 is 14 residues long. Germline V gives CDR1 MGHRA, CDR2 YSYEKL. The V segment lost 1 base and the J segment 5 bases; nucleotides outside the gene matches: 3. CDR3 loop: CASSQGDRLETQYF. The CDR3 bases are TGCGCCAGCAGCCAAGGGGACAGGCTTGAGACCCAGTACTTC.

The chain joins TRBV18 to TRBJ2-2, with 16 bases aligning to TRBD2. Germline CDR1 reads KGHSH; CDR2 reads LQKENI. The CDR3 sequence is 21 residues long. With 3 bases clipped from V and 0 bases from J, the junction kept 10 bases outside the gene matches. The CDR3 region is CASSPPGLAGGRPANTGELFF. DNA of the CDR3: TGTGCCAGCTCACCTCCGGGACTAGCGGGAGGGCGGCCCGCGAACACCGGGGAGCTGTTTTTT.

This chain uses TRBV6-5 with TRBJ2-5; D is perhaps TRBD1 (6 bases). V was cut by 8 bases and J by 5 bases, with 9 bases left in between. From germline, CDR1 is MNHEY and CDR2 SVGAGI. The CDR3 sequence is 11 residues long. CDR3 region: CASGGVETQYF. For the CDR3, the DNA is TGTGCCAGCGGGGGCGTGGAGACCCAGTACTTC.

The chain combines TRBV6-2 or TRBV6-3 with TRBJ2-5, with 8 nucleotides matching TRBD2. Germline CDR1 MNHEY, CDR2 SVGEGT. Trimming removed 2 bases from V and 1 base from J; junction bases left unmatched: 12. The CDR3 length is 18 residues. The CDR3 is CASSYPGTSGGLQETQYF. The DNA for the CDR3 is TGTGCCAGCAGTTACCCCGGGACTAGTGGGGGTCTCCAAGAGACCCAGTACTTC.

The chain employs TRBV5-1 and TRBJ2-2, with D possibly being TRBD1 (6 bases). The CDR3 loop spans 16 amino acids. Germline V gives CDR1 SGHRS, CDR2 YFSETQ. Trimming stripped 0 bases from V and 1 base from J, with 10 bases between. CDR3: CASSLAIGGNTGELFF. CDR3 bases: TGCGCCAGCAGCTTGGCCATAGGGGGGAACACCGGGGAGCTGTTTTTT.

The V call is TRBV5-5, the J call TRBJ2-3; TRBD2 agrees at 14 bases. Germline CDR1 reads SGHKS; CDR2 reads YYEKEE (reference sequence). Germline trimming cut 4 bases from V and 2 bases from J; bases unmatched to any gene: 12. The CDR3 loop spans 19 amino acids. CDR3 sequence: CASSPLGLAGGPPTDTQYF. Written as DNA, the CDR3 is TGTGCCAGCAGCCCACTCGGACTAGCGGGAGGCCCTCCCACAGATACGCAGTATTTT.

The chain links TRBV5-1 to TRBJ2-5; D gene uncertain. Germline values: CDR1 SGHRS, CDR2 YFSETQ. The CDR3 spans 15 residues. V dropped 0 bases and J dropped 0 bases, with 9 bases sitting between them. CDR3 sequence: CASSLGSSHQETQYF. CDR3 DNA sequence: TGCGCCAGCAGCTTGGGGTCAAGCCACCAAGAGACCCAGTACTTC.

V usage is TRBV19 and J usage is TRBJ2-1; D is possibly TRBD2 (6 bases). The germline V and J ends were trimmed by 2 bases and 9 bases, with 14 bases remaining between them. Looked up from germline, CDR1 is LNHDA and CDR2 is SQIVND (reference sequence). The CDR3 sequence is 14 residues long. The DNA of the CDR3 is TGTGCCAGTAGTATATGGGACTCCCTGGGTGAGCAGTTCTTC. Protein: CASSIWDSLGEQFF.

This clone came up once. The V gene is TRBV15, the J gene TRBJ2-3, with 7 bases matching TRBD2. From germline, CDR1 is LNHNV and CDR2 YYDKDF (reference sequence). Trimming removed 7 bases from V and 1 base from J; junction bases left unmatched: 5. The CDR3 runs to 14 residues. The CDR3 bases are TGTGCCACCACAAGGAGCGGGGGCACAGATACGCAGTATTTT. Translating it yields CATTRSGGTDTQYF.

The rearrangement joins TRBV6-5 to TRBJ2-7, with D possibly matching TRBD1 (6 bases). CDR3 length: 15 amino acids. V lost 8 bases and J 2 bases, leaving 19 bases between the germline ends. Per the germline V gene, CDR1 is MNHEY and CDR2 is SVGAGI. The CDR3 is CASRRDPGQAYEQYF. The CDR3 coding sequence is TGTGCCAGCCGACGCGATCCGGGACAAGCCTACGAGCAGTACTTC.

This clone was found once. The CDR3 is CAWGRQGVGNTIYF. Written as DNA, the CDR3 is TGTGCCTGGGGCCGGCAGGGTGTAGGAAACACCATATATTTT. The chain combines TRBV30 with TRBJ1-3; possibly TRBD1 for D (5 bases). CDR1 is GTSNPN, CDR2 SVGIG, per germline (reference sequence). The CDR3 covers 14 residues. Between the trimmed V and J ends, which lost 5 bases and 4 bases, there was a span of 15 bases.

The chain employs TRBV9 and TRBJ2-3, with 8 bases aligning to TRBD1. Trimming took 0 bases from V and 1 from J; bases not matched to a gene: 10. Germline lookup yields CDR1 SGDLS and CDR2 YYNGEE. CDR3 length: 18 amino acids. The CDR3 nucleotides read TGTGCCAGCAGCGTAGATTTGGGGGTGACAGGGGGCACAGATACGCAGTATTTT. Its translation: CASSVDLGVTGGTDTQYF.

The V gene is TRBV30, the J gene TRBJ1-2, with TRBD1 matching 8 bases. This CDR3 has 14 amino acids. The V gene's germline CDR1 is GTSNPN and CDR2 SVGIG (reference sequence). Germline trimming cut 7 bases from V and 0 bases from J; bases unmatched to any gene: 7. In DNA form, the CDR3 reads TGTGCCTCAACACAGGGGGACGCTAACTATGGCTACACCTTC. Its translation is CASTQGDANYGYTF.

This sequence joins TRBV11-3 and TRBJ2-3, with 9 bases that match TRBD1. Germline V CDR1 and CDR2: SGHNT, YENEEA. This CDR3 spans 16 amino acids. J was trimmed by 4 bases and V by 5 bases; bases with no gene match: 10. The CDR3 nucleotides read TGTGCCAGCAGCAGAGGAACAGGGGGCCCCGCAGATACGCAGTATTTT. Translation: CASSRGTGGPADTQYF.